This TCR beta chain was retrieved from a study of spatial heterogeneity in lung cancer. On the study more broadly: The study found that TCR transcript counts in tumor regions correlated strongly with a matched bulk RNA-seq T cell module score. Findings and caveats of the study: It was found that expanded intratumoral alpha and beta TCR counts tracked tumor mutation counts.

A unique molecular identifier was attached to every TCR cDNA molecule. TCRdb redid the calling of the 5' RACE reads with MiXCR, one entry per CDR3 protein. The table includes around 18,000 distinct CDR3 sequences, around 6.4% detected once. Note on this clonotype: Its specificity is unknown. This beta chain appears as a stray read in a library generated for alpha chains; its size is not informative.

The CDR3 has 12 residues. V was pared by 4 bases and J by 5 bases, with 11 bases between. The germline V gene has CDR1 SQVTM and CDR2 ANQGSEA. Regarding time point: sample taken at primary tumor resection. Patients with untreated early-stage non-small cell lung cancer, numbering around 71, were the donors. In each case, whole RNA from tumor, nontumor lung or frozen PBMC was sequenced unsorted. The TCR comes from a female donor with early-stage non-small cell lung cancer. The sample here was lung tumor tissue, taken at surgery. This rearrangement joins TRBV29-1 to TRBJ2-5; a weak D match, TRBD1 (5 bases). DNA for the CDR3: TGCAGCGTTGTTTCCAGGGCGGAGACCCAGTACTTC. This gives the protein CSVVSRAETQYF.